These T cell receptor beta chains were read from a single sample in a study of regulatory T cells in long-lasting Graves disease. One entry per CDR3 protein results from TCRdb running MiXCR on the multiplex PCR reads. The repertoire includes a few hundred thousand distinct CDR3 sequences, about 18% of them detected once, and approximately 20% sits in the top ten. The sequenced sample was peripheral blood mononuclear cells (PBMCs), obtained at new diagnosis, from a patient treated with antithyroid drugs. Every receptor here comes from a female donor with Graves disease. CDR3s include the opening cysteine and the closing phenylalanine or tryptophan. Fields, in order: V gene, J gene, D gene, clone size, CDR3 DNA, CDR3 protein. The D gene is left open where the match is weak. The listing skips clone size in some rows; elsewhere it reads once, few, many or a size class.

v_call: TRBV19
j_call: TRBJ2-2
d_call: TRBD1
clone_size: -
cdr3_nt: TGTGCCAGTAGTACCCTTGGGACAGGGGCAGGGGAGCTGTTTTTT
cdr3_aa: CASSTLGTGAGELFF

v_call: TRBV5-5
j_call: TRBJ2-2
d_call: -
clone_size: -
cdr3_nt: TGTGCCAGCAGTCAAACCACAGAAACCGGGGAGCTGTTTTTT
cdr3_aa: CASSQTTETGELFF

v_call: TRBV4-3
j_call: TRBJ1-1
d_call: -
clone_size: few
cdr3_nt: TGCGCCAGCAGCCAAGGGGGCAGGGCTGGGACTGAAGCTTTCTTT
cdr3_aa: CASSQGGRAGTEAFF

v_call: TRBV18
j_call: TRBJ1-2
d_call: -
clone_size: many
cdr3_nt: TGTGCCAGCTCACCTAGGACCGGTGGCTATGGCTACACCTTC
cdr3_aa: CASSPRTGGYGYTF

v_call: TRBV7-6
j_call: TRBJ2-6
d_call: TRBD2
clone_size: -
cdr3_nt: TGTGCCAGCAGATCATCGGGGGGGTGGACAGGGGCCAACGTCCTGACTTTC
cdr3_aa: CASRSSGGWTGANVLTF

v_call: TRBV12-5
j_call: TRBJ1-1
d_call: -
clone_size: many
cdr3_nt: TGTGCTAGTGGGGCGGTGAACACTGAAGCTTTCTTT
cdr3_aa: CASGAVNTEAFF

v_call: TRBV2
j_call: TRBJ1-5
d_call: -
clone_size: many
cdr3_nt: TGTGCCAGCAGTGCCGGGCGCAATCAGCCCCAGCATTTT
cdr3_aa: CASSAGRNQPQHF

v_call: TRBV4-1
j_call: TRBJ1-2
d_call: TRBD1
clone_size: many
cdr3_nt: TGCGCCAGCAGCGAAACCGGGACAGGGGAATTCTATGGCTACACCTTC
cdr3_aa: CASSETGTGEFYGYTF

v_call: TRBV3-1
j_call: TRBJ2-1
d_call: TRBD2
clone_size: many
cdr3_nt: TGTGCCAGCAGCCTCGGACTAGCGGGAGGGGATGAGCAGTTCTTC
cdr3_aa: CASSLGLAGGDEQFF

v_call: TRBV20-1
j_call: TRBJ1-1
d_call: -
clone_size: many
cdr3_nt: TGCAGTGCTAGAGATCCCCGGTCGGGTCCTGAAGCTTTCTTT
cdr3_aa: CSARDPRSGPEAFF

v_call: TRBV29-1
j_call: TRBJ2-1
d_call: TRBD2
clone_size: many
cdr3_nt: TGCAGCTTCCGACTAGCGGGAGGAAACAATGAGCAGTTCTTC
cdr3_aa: CSFRLAGGNNEQFF

v_call: TRBV24-1
j_call: TRBJ2-3
d_call: TRBD1
clone_size: many
cdr3_nt: TGTGCCACCAGTGATGCCGAAACCGGGACAGGGGTCGATACGCAGTATTTT
cdr3_aa: CATSDAETGTGVDTQYF

v_call: TRBV2
j_call: TRBJ1-4
d_call: TRBD1
clone_size: many
cdr3_nt: TGTGCCAGCAACCACGGGACAGCAACTAATGAAAAACTGTTTTTT
cdr3_aa: CASNHGTATNEKLFF

v_call: TRBV10-3
j_call: TRBJ2-5
d_call: TRBD2
clone_size: -
cdr3_nt: TGTGCCTCCGGACTAGCGGGAGGCCAAGAGACCCAGTACTTC
cdr3_aa: CASGLAGGQETQYF

v_call: TRBV5-1
j_call: TRBJ2-5
d_call: -
clone_size: -
cdr3_nt: TGCGCCAGCAGCACCCAAAAAGAGACCCAGTACTTC
cdr3_aa: CASSTQKETQYF

v_call: TRBV18
j_call: TRBJ2-3
d_call: -
clone_size: many
cdr3_nt: TGTGCCAGCTCACCACGCGGATCGATGGATACGCAGTATTTT
cdr3_aa: CASSPRGSMDTQYF

v_call: TRBV28
j_call: TRBJ1-1
d_call: TRBD1
clone_size: many
cdr3_nt: TGTGCCAGCAGTTTATCGACAGGGAGGACTGAAGCTTTCTTT
cdr3_aa: CASSLSTGRTEAFF

v_call: TRBV20-1
j_call: TRBJ2-1
d_call: TRBD1
clone_size: many
cdr3_nt: TGCAGTGCTAGCGAGGACAGGGCGACCAATGAGCAGTTCTTC
cdr3_aa: CSASEDRATNEQFF

v_call: TRBV28
j_call: TRBJ2-2
d_call: -
clone_size: -
cdr3_nt: TGTGCCAGCAGTTTTTGGGGGAGAGACACCGGGGAGCTGTTTTTT
cdr3_aa: CASSFWGRDTGELFF

v_call: TRBV20-1
j_call: TRBJ1-1
d_call: TRBD1
clone_size: many
cdr3_nt: TGCAGTGCTAGGACAGGGCGGATAATGAACACTGAAGCTTTCTTT
cdr3_aa: CSARTGRIMNTEAFF

v_call: TRBV7-9
j_call: TRBJ1-1
d_call: -
clone_size: many
cdr3_nt: TGTGCCAGCAGCTTAAGGGGTTCGTACACTGAAGCTTTCTTT
cdr3_aa: CASSLRGSYTEAFF

v_call: TRBV10-3
j_call: TRBJ2-7
d_call: -
clone_size: many
cdr3_nt: TGTGCCATCAGGCCCGGGCGGGGACAGTCCTACGAGCAGTACTTC
cdr3_aa: CAIRPGRGQSYEQYF

v_call: TRBV28
j_call: TRBJ1-1
d_call: -
clone_size: many
cdr3_nt: TGTGCCAGCAGCACCGCAGGGCTACTGAACACTGAAGCTTTCTTT
cdr3_aa: CASSTAGLLNTEAFF

v_call: TRBV6-2/TRBV6-3
j_call: TRBJ1-2
d_call: -
clone_size: many
cdr3_nt: TGTGCCAGCAGTTACATGGGAGGCTATGGCTACACCTTC
cdr3_aa: CASSYMGGYGYTF

v_call: TRBV9
j_call: TRBJ1-1
d_call: -
clone_size: many
cdr3_nt: TGTGCCAGCAGCGGGCACAGGGCTGAAGCTTTCTTT
cdr3_aa: CASSGHRAEAFF

v_call: TRBV7-9
j_call: TRBJ2-1
d_call: -
clone_size: many
cdr3_nt: TGTGCCAGTGGGACGAAGAATGAGCAGTTCTTC
cdr3_aa: CASGTKNEQFF

v_call: TRBV10-3
j_call: TRBJ1-1
d_call: -
clone_size: many
cdr3_nt: TGTGCCATCAGTGGAACCAACAACCGCATGAACACTGAAGCTTTCTTT
cdr3_aa: CAISGTNNRMNTEAFF

v_call: TRBV7-2
j_call: TRBJ2-5
d_call: -
clone_size: many
cdr3_nt: TGTGCCAGCAGCCCGGCATGGGCCAGGAGTCAAGAGACCCAGTACTTC
cdr3_aa: CASSPAWARSQETQYF

v_call: TRBV27
j_call: TRBJ2-1
d_call: TRBD1
clone_size: many
cdr3_nt: TGTGCCAGCAGTTTATCCCCGACAGGGGCCCATGAGCAGTTCTTC
cdr3_aa: CASSLSPTGAHEQFF

v_call: TRBV12-3/TRBV12-4
j_call: TRBJ1-2
d_call: -
clone_size: many
cdr3_nt: TGTGCCAGCAGTCGGGCGGGGGTACATGGCTACACCTTC
cdr3_aa: CASSRAGVHGYTF

v_call: TRBV7-9
j_call: TRBJ1-2
d_call: TRBD1
clone_size: many
cdr3_nt: TGTGCCAGCAGCCGATCCTCCGGGACAGGGGTTGCTGGGGGCTATGGCTACACCTTC
cdr3_aa: CASSRSSGTGVAGGYGYTF

v_call: TRBV11-3
j_call: TRBJ2-5
d_call: -
clone_size: -
cdr3_nt: TGTGCCAGCAGCGCCCAGTGGGGTCGCGGGGAGACCCAGTACTTC
cdr3_aa: CASSAQWGRGETQYF

v_call: TRBV28
j_call: TRBJ1-5
d_call: -
clone_size: many
cdr3_nt: TGTGCCAGCAGTTCGCTCCCGGGGACGCCCCAGCATTTT
cdr3_aa: CASSSLPGTPQHF

v_call: TRBV25-1
j_call: TRBJ2-3
d_call: TRBD2
clone_size: many
cdr3_nt: TGTGCCAGCAGTGATCGGCTAGCGGTCAAGTTGGATACGCAGTATTTT
cdr3_aa: CASSDRLAVKLDTQYF

v_call: TRBV3-1
j_call: TRBJ1-4
d_call: -
clone_size: many
cdr3_nt: TGTGCCAGCGAGAGACACGGGGAAGAAAAACTGTTTTTT
cdr3_aa: CASERHGEEKLFF

v_call: TRBV14
j_call: TRBJ1-3
d_call: TRBD1
clone_size: few
cdr3_nt: TGTGCCAGCAGCCGGGACAGGGCCGGGCGAAACACCATATATTTT
cdr3_aa: CASSRDRAGRNTIYF

v_call: TRBV29-1
j_call: TRBJ2-5
d_call: TRBD1
clone_size: few
cdr3_nt: TGCAGCGTCCGCGGGACAGGGCTGCGGGAGACCCAGTACTTC
cdr3_aa: CSVRGTGLRETQYF

v_call: TRBV10-3
j_call: TRBJ1-3
d_call: -
clone_size: -
cdr3_nt: TGTGCCATCAGTGCCGGAAACACCATATATTTT
cdr3_aa: CAISAGNTIYF

v_call: TRBV7-2
j_call: TRBJ1-2
d_call: TRBD1
clone_size: many
cdr3_nt: TGTGCCAGCAGTCGTACAGGGGGCTATGGCTACACCTTC
cdr3_aa: CASSRTGGYGYTF

v_call: TRBV9
j_call: TRBJ2-6
d_call: -
clone_size: many
cdr3_nt: TGTGCCAGCAGCGTACGGGGGAGGACCGTCTCTGGGGCCAACGTCCTGACTTTC
cdr3_aa: CASSVRGRTVSGANVLTF

v_call: TRBV5-1
j_call: TRBJ1-3
d_call: -
clone_size: many
cdr3_nt: TGCGCCAGCAGCGTCGACAGTCCTGGAAACACCATATATTTT
cdr3_aa: CASSVDSPGNTIYF